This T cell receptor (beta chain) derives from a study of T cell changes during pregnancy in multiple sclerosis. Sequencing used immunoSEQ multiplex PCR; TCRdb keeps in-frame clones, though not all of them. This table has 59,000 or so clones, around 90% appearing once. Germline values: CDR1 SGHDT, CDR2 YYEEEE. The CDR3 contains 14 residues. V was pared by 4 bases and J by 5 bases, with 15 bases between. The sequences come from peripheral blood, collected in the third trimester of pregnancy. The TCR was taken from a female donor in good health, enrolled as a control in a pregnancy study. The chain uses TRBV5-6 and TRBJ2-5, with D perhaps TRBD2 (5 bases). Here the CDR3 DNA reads TGTGCCAGCAGCCCGGGGATAGATGGGGAGACCCAGTACTTC. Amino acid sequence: CASSPGIDGETQYF.